This T cell receptor beta chain was sequenced for a study of response to subunit inactivated influenza vaccine. In this sample, this clonotype turned up a few times. The V segment lost 6 bases and the J segment 0 bases; nucleotides outside the gene matches: 9. This CDR3 is 17 amino acids long. Germline loops: CDR1 ENHRY, CDR2 SYGVKD. From the RT-PCR reads, TCRdb called clonotypes with MiXCR, one entry per CDR3 protein. The repertoire holds 500,000 to 600,000 distinct CDR3 sequences, with 11% as singletons. These data were also reused for a study on T cells expressing NK-cell markers. That study reports: TCR beta cDNA was made by 5'RACE template switching with UMIs. The use of an anti-gamma-delta TCR antibody, which was added in several experiments, restricted sorting to T cells expressing alpha-beta TCR.

This chain links TRBV10-3 with TRBJ2-7; 12 positions agree with TRBD2. The receptor comes from a man between 45 and 60 years old who received an inactivated influenza vaccine. The source material was PBMCs from blood, sampled on the day of vaccination. CDR3 nucleotide sequence: TGTGCCATCAGGGGACAGGGACTAGCGGGTTCCTCCTACGAGCAGTACTTC. The encoded protein is CAIRGQGLAGSSYEQYF.